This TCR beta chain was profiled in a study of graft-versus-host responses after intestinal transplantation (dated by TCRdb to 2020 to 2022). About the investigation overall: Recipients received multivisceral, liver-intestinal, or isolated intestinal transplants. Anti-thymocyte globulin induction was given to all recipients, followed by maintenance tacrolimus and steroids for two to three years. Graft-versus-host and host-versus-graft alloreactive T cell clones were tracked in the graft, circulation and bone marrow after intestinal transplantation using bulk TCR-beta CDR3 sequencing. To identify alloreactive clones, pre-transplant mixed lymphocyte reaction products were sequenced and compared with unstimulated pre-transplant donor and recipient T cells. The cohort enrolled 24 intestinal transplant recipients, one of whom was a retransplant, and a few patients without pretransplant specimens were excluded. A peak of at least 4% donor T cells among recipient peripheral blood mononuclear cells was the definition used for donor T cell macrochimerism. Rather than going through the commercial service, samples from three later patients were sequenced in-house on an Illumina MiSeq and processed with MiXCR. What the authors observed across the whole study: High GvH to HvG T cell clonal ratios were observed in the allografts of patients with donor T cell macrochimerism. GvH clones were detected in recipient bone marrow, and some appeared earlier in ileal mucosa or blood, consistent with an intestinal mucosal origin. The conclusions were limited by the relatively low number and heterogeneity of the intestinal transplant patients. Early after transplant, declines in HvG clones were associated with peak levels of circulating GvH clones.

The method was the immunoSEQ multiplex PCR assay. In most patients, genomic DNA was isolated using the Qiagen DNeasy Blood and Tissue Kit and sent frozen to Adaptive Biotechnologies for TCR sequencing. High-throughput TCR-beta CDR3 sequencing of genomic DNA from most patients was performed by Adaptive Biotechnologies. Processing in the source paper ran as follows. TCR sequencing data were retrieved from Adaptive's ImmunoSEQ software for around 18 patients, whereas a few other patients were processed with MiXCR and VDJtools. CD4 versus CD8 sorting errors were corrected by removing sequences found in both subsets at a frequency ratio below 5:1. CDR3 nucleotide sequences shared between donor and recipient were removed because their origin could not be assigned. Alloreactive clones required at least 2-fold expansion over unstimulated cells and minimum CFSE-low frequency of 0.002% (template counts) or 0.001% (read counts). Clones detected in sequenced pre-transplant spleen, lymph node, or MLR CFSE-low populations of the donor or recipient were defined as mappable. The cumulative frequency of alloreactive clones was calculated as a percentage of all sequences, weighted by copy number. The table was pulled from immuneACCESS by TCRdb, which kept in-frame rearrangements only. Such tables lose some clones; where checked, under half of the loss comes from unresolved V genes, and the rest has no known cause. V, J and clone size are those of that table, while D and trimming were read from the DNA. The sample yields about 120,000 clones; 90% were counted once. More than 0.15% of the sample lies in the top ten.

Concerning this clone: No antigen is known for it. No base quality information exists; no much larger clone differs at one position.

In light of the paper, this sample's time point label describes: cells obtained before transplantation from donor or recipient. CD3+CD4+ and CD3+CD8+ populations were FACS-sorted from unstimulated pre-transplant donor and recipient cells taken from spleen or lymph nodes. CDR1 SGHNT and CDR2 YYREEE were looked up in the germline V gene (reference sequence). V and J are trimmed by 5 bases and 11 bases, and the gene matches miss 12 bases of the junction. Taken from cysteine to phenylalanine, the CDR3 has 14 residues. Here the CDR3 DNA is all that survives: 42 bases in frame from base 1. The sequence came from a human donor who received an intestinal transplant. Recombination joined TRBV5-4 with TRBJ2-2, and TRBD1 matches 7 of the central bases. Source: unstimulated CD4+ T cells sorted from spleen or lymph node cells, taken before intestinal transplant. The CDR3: CASSPTLDRVELFF. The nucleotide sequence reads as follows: TGTGCCAGCAGTCCAACCCTAGACAGGGTAGAGCTGTTTTTT.